The clone carrying this T cell receptor (beta chain) was seen once. Repertoires were generated with immunoSEQ multiplex PCR, while TCRdb's copy carries only in-frame clones and drops some. The sample includes roughly 220,000 clones, 80% to 90% of them seen just once. The sample is drawn from a study of blood T cell repertoires in COVID-19. Study as a whole: Both acute and convalescent COVID-19 samples were obtained from the United States, Italy and Spain. PBMCs, B-cell-depleted T cells, or T cells provided the cDNA or gDNA that made up the material.

The germline V gene has CDR1 LNHNV and CDR2 YYDKDF (reference sequence). Between the trimmed V and J ends, which lost 0 bases and 9 bases, there was a span of 20 bases. The CDR3 runs 16 residues. This study enrolled people aged 18 to 89 from approximately 24 US geographic areas. Participant-given clinical history determined each cohort assignment. This clonotype was obtained from a woman aged 18-29 years in a cohort exposed to, infected with or recovered from COVID-19 (not recorded which). The gene calls are TRBV15 and TRBJ1-2; weak D call: TRBD1 (6 bases). Input material: PBMCs or T cells enriched from blood (not recorded which). The CDR3 DNA is TGTGCCACCAGCAGAGATTACGGGGGCCCCGGGGGGAGCTACACCTTC. The encoded protein is CATSRDYGGPGGSYTF. The full variable domain, in which reference TRBV15 and TRBJ1-2 provide the parts outside the CDR3, is DAMVIQNPRYQVTQFGKPVTLSCSQTLNHNVMYWYQQKSSQAPKLLFHYYDKDFNNEADTPDNFQSRRPNTSFCFLDIRSPGLGDTAMYLCATSRDYGGPGGSYTFGSGTRLTVV.